These 19 T cell receptor beta chains originate from one sample sequenced in a study of blood T cell repertoires in COVID-19. Repertoires were generated with immunoSEQ multiplex PCR, while TCRdb's copy carries only in-frame clones and drops some. The data show more than 300,000 clones, approximately 90% seen once. The sequenced sample was PBMCs or T cells enriched from blood (not recorded which). The receptors stem from a woman in her late teens or twenties who had recovered from COVID-19.

The chain links TRBV18 to TRBJ2-3; D is ambiguous. CDR1 and CDR2 (germline): KGHSH, LQKENI. This CDR3 is built from 14 residues. V gave up 2 bases and J gave up 1 base, with 7 bases separating them. CDR3 protein: CASSPNGGTDTQYF. CDR3 bases: TGTGCCAGCTCACCAAATGGAGGCACAGATACGCAGTATTTT.

The chain joins TRBV4-3 to TRBJ1-6; 9 bases are a match to TRBD1. Germline CDR1 and CDR2: LGHNA and YSLEER. This CDR3 region has 14 residues. J lost 10 bases, V lost 4 bases, and 5 bases had no gene match. The CDR3 region has the DNA TGCGCCAGCAGCCTACAGGGGGCTGAATCACCCCTCCACTTT. Its protein is CASSLQGAESPLHF.

The chain carries TRBV3-1 (or the pseudogene TRBV3-2) and TRBJ2-1, with TRBD1 identical over 9 bases. Trimming at V came to 5 bases and at J to 6 bases, leaving 5 bases not matched to a gene. The germline CDR1 and CDR2 sequences are LGHDT and YNNKEL (reference sequence). The CDR3 is 14 residues long. The chain's CDR3 is CASSERTGVNEQFF. CDR3 DNA: TGTGCCAGCAGCGAACGGACAGGGGTCAATGAGCAGTTCTTC.

This chain links TRBV5-5 with TRBJ1-2; possibly TRBD1 for D (6 bases). Germline V gene data show CDR1 as SGHKS and CDR2 as YYEKEE (reference sequence). Deletions cut 0 bases from V and 4 bases from J, with 16 bases between. The CDR3 covers 16 residues. The CDR3 DNA is TGTGCCAGCAGCTTGGTCGCCAGGGGTGAAACCTATGGCTACACCTTC. It encodes CASSLVARGETYGYTF.

The rearrangement links TRBV30 to TRBJ2-7, with D maybe TRBD1 (5 bases). Trimming cost V 3 bases and J 3 bases, with 9 bases left between them. CDR1 and CDR2 from the germline V gene are GTSNPN and SVGIG (reference sequence). The CDR3 is made up of 12 amino acids. CDR3: CAWRDNHYEQYF. In DNA, the CDR3 is TGTGCCTGGAGGGACAACCACTACGAGCAGTACTTC.

The rearrangement links TRBV4-3 to TRBJ2-7, with D maybe TRBD2 (6 bases). Per the germline V gene, CDR1 is LGHNA and CDR2 is YSLEER. Trimming took off 0 bases at V and 2 bases at J, with 17 bases between the two ends. This CDR3 has 17 amino acids. The CDR3 DNA reads TGCGCCAGCAGCCAAGAGTGGGAGGCAACATACACCTACGAGCAGTACTTC. The encoded protein is CASSQEWEATYTYEQYF.

This rearrangement joins TRBV28 to TRBJ2-6; 10 nucleotides agree with TRBD1. CDR1 MDHEN and CDR2 SYDVKM come from the germline V gene. The CDR3 runs to 21 residues. V was pared by 7 bases and J by 0 bases, with 18 bases of the junction left unmatched. CDR3 sequence (DNA): TGTGCCAGCAACCCCGACAGGGGGCGCTTTTTGAGCCACTCTGGGGCCAACGTCCTGACTTTC. Its translation: CASNPDRGRFLSHSGANVLTF.

The chain combines TRBV19 with TRBJ1-1, with 7 bases fitting TRBD1. The V and J ends lost 5 bases and 9 bases, in that order; junction bases with no gene match: 12. CDR3 length equals 14 residues. Germline assignment: CDR1 LNHDA and CDR2 SQIVND (reference sequence). CDR3 DNA: TGTGCCAGTAGTTTACTCGGGACAGAGCAAAAAGCTTTCTTT. The encoded protein is CASSLLGTEQKAFF.

This chain joins TRBV18 and TRBJ2-3, with a weak D call TRBD1 (6 bases). Germline assignment: CDR1 KGHSH and CDR2 LQKENI. CDR3 size: 14 residues. V gave up 2 bases and J gave up 6 bases, with 12 bases separating them. CDR3 coding DNA: TGTGCCAGCTCACCAAACACAGGGTCGGATACGCAGTATTTT. This gives the protein CASSPNTGSDTQYF.

This rearrangement joins TRBV11-2 to TRBJ1-2; the D gene is possibly TRBD1 (6 bases). This CDR3 region has 14 residues. V was cut by 5 bases and J by 3 bases, with 13 bases left in between. CDR1 SGHAT and CDR2 FQNNGV come from the germline V gene. CDR3 sequence reads: CASSPTGLDYGYTF. The CDR3 nucleotides read TGTGCCAGCAGCCCAACAGGGCTCGACTATGGCTACACCTTC.

As regards this clone: A junction boundary mismatches the germline segment, possibly from a read error. V gene TRBV5-1 combines with J gene TRBJ1-1, with D maybe TRBD1 (6 bases). This CDR3 is built from 15 residues. The germline gives CDR1 SGHRS, CDR2 YFSETQ. CDR3 sequence: CASTLGGQGGGEAFF. CDR3 bases: TGCGCCAGCACCTTGGGCGGCCAGGGAGGGGGTGAAGCTTTCTTT.

This clone was seen more than once but under ten times. V and J are TRBV9 and TRBJ1-3; TRBD1 aligns across 8 bases. The germline V gene encodes CDR1 SGDLS and CDR2 YYNGEE. With 3 bases clipped from V and 2 bases from J, the junction kept 10 bases outside the gene matches. This CDR3 is built from 17 residues. The CDR3 bases are TGTGCCAGCAGCGCCGTACAGGGGGGGTCCCCTGGAAACACCATATATTTT. Protein product: CASSAVQGGSPGNTIYF.

The CDR3 nucleotides are TGTGCCAGCAGCTCTTCTAGCGGGTACAATGAGCAGTTCTTC. Protein product: CASSSSSGYNEQFF. V usage is TRBV7-3 and J usage is TRBJ2-1; 8 bases are a match to TRBD2. The junction had 3 bases not matched to a gene; V was cut back by 4 bases and J by 4 bases. The CDR3 contains 14 residues. In germline, CDR1 is SGHTA, CDR2 FQGTGA.

The chain carries TRBV7-9 and TRBJ1-6; D remains unclear. The length of the CDR3 is 17 residues. Germline V gene data show CDR1 as SEHNR and CDR2 as FQNEAQ (reference sequence). V lost 1 base and J lost 3, with 13 bases in between. The CDR3 nucleotides read TGTGCCAGCAGCTTAGATCCTCCAACTCTCTATAATTCACCCCTCCACTTT. Amino acid sequence: CASSLDPPTLYNSPLHF.

The chain recombines TRBV7-2 with TRBJ2-7; D is perhaps TRBD1 (6 bases). With 3 bases removed from V and 2 bases from J, the gap between germline ends came to 11 bases. The CDR3 length is 14 residues. CDR1 SGHTA and CDR2 FQGNSA come from the germline V gene. The CDR3 spells CASSLVAGAYEQYF. Written as DNA, the CDR3 is TGTGCCAGCAGCTTGGTGGCAGGGGCCTACGAGCAGTACTTC.

The chain is built from TRBV27 and TRBJ2-5, with 7 bases lining up with TRBD2. V shed 2 bases and J 6 bases; nucleotides not matched to a gene: 12. Germline V gives CDR1 MNHEY, CDR2 SMNVEV (reference sequence). The CDR3 is 16 residues long. The CDR3 DNA is TGTGCCAGCAGTTTAGGGTGGTCTAGCGGTCCACAGACCCAGTACTTC. It specifies CASSLGWSSGPQTQYF.

As regards this clone: Germline is not matched at one junction end, which may reflect a read error. This chain joins TRBV7-7 and TRBJ2-5; 10 bases line up with TRBD2. Germline loops: CDR1 SSHAT, CDR2 FNYEAQ (reference sequence). The CDR3 covers 16 residues. CDR3 sequence: CASSGGRAGGLETQYF. The CDR3 nucleotides read TGTGCTAGCAGCGGCGGGCGAGCGGGGGGGCTGGAGACCCAGTACTTC.

This clone was observed once. This chain connects TRBV7-2 to TRBJ1-2; weak D call: TRBD1 (6 bases). Per germline, CDR1 SGHTA and CDR2 FQGNSA. Trimming cost V 6 bases and J 4 bases, with 15 bases left between them. This CDR3 has 14 residues. The CDR3 region is CASRTQGFSYGYTF. DNA for the CDR3: TGTGCCAGCAGGACCCAGGGGTTCAGCTATGGCTACACCTTC.

The chain combines TRBV7-9 with TRBJ2-1, with TRBD1 as a possible D gene (7 bases). Germline V gene lookup returns CDR1 SEHNR and CDR2 FQNEAQ (reference sequence). The V end lost 4 bases, the J end lost 8 bases, and 18 bases lay between the germline ends. The CDR3 is made up of 15 amino acids. The CDR3 nucleotides are TGTGCCAGCAGCTCACCCACGGCCAGGGGGGATGAGCAGTTCTTC. Translated: CASSSPTARGDEQFF.